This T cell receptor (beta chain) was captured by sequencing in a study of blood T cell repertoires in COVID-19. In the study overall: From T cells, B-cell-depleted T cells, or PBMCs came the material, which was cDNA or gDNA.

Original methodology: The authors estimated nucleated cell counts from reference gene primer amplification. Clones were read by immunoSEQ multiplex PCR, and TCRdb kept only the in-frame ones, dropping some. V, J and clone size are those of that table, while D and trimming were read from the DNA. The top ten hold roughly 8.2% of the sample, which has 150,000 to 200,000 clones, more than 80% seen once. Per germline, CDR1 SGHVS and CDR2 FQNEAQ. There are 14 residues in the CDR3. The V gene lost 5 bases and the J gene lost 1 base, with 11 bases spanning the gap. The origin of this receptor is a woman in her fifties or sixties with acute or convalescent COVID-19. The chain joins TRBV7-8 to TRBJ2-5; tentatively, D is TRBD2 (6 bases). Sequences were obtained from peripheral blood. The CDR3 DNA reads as TGTGCCAGCAGCCCTACACTAGCCCAAGAGACCCAGTACTTC. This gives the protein CASSPTLAQETQYF.